This TCR beta chain was obtained from a study of T cell repertoires in cytomegalovirus infection. Study overall: From public TCR beta signatures came an indication of both CMV infection and matching HLA type. Study-wide findings and caveats: CMV carriers having the relevant HLA were flagged by cumulative public TCR beta family frequency. Across the ex vivo response, the dominant clonotypes were HLA-C-restricted CMV-specific TCR beta clonotypes.

TCRdb reanalysed the reads using MiXCR and keeps one entry per CDR3 protein. There are hundreds of thousands of distinct CDR3 sequences in the sample; about 28% occur only once, and around 20% lies in the top ten. The ends were cut back, 2 bases at V and 3 bases at J, with 6 bases in the middle. Germline V gene data show CDR1 as SGHNT and CDR2 as YYREEE (reference sequence). This CDR3 is 13 amino acids long. Details on this clonotype: Its specificity is unknown.

The origin of this receptor is a human donor in good health (CMV status not recorded). Some clones in this sample may be carry-over from other donors' samples. Sample: cultured PBMCs, taken from culture after CMV antigen stimulation. The chain uses TRBV5-4 and TRBJ1-3; no firm D call. The CDR3 protein is CASSFWGGNTIYF. CDR3 in DNA: TGTGCCAGCAGCTTCTGGGGTGGAAACACCATATATTTT.